These 29 T cell receptor beta chains originate from one sample sequenced in a study of blood T cell repertoires in COVID-19. Repertoires were generated with immunoSEQ multiplex PCR, while TCRdb's copy carries only in-frame clones and drops some. This table has around 220,000 clones, around 83% appearing once. The source material was peripheral blood. These receptors all stem from an elderly woman with COVID-19, enrolled during active disease.

As regards this clone: Other DNA sequences in this sample translate to the same CDR3. This sequence joins TRBV27 and TRBJ1-6; D is ambiguous. Looked up from germline, CDR1 is MNHEY and CDR2 is SMNVEV (reference sequence). V lost 3 bases and J 0 bases, leaving 3 bases between the germline ends. This CDR3 spans 14 amino acids. The CDR3 reads CASSLSSYNSPLHF. The CDR3 DNA reads as TGTGCCAGCAGTTTGAGCTCCTATAATTCACCCCTCCACTTT.

The chain combines TRBV13 with TRBJ2-7, with 10 bases that match TRBD2. V lost 6 bases and J lost 3; bases outside the gene matches: 8. There are 15 residues in the CDR3. Germline V gives CDR1 PRHDT, CDR2 FYEKMQ (reference sequence). The CDR3 DNA reads TGTGCCAGCAGTCAAACTAGCGGGATAGACTACGAGCAGTACTTC. Translation gives CASSQTSGIDYEQYF.

The chain combines TRBV5-8 with TRBJ1-2; D not resolved. CDR1 is SGHTS and CDR2 is YDEGEE in the germline V gene. CDR3 length: 16 residues. V was trimmed by 0 bases and J by 0 bases, leaving 12 bases between them. CDR3 amino acids: CASSLGPISANYGYTF. The CDR3, as DNA: TGTGCCAGCAGCTTGGGTCCGATTTCAGCTAACTATGGCTACACCTTC. Using reference TRBV5-8 and TRBJ1-2 for the parts outside the CDR3, the full variable domain is EAGVTQSPTHLIKTRGQQATLRCSPISGHTSVYWYQQALGLGLQFLLWYDEGEERNRGNFPPRFSGRQFPNYSSELNVNALELEDSALYLCASSLGPISANYGYTFGSGTRLTVV.

V and J are TRBV10-2 and TRBJ2-5; 7 bases align to TRBD2. Looked up from germline, CDR1 is WSHSY and CDR2 is SAAADI. Losses at the gene ends were 4 bases for V and 0 bases for J; bases not matched to a gene: 5. The CDR3 spans 15 residues. Written as DNA, the CDR3 is TGCGCCAGCAGTGTCCTAGCGGCTTACCAAGAGACCCAGTACTTC. It yields the protein CASSVLAAYQETQYF.

The J gene is TRBJ2-7, the V gene TRBV19; TRBD1 matches 7 bases. CDR1 is LNHDA, CDR2 SQIVND, per germline (reference sequence). The CDR3 totals 14 residues. With V trimmed by 3 bases and J by 2 bases, 4 bases remained unmatched. CDR3 DNA sequence: TGTGCCAGTAGTATCCAGAGGGGGCCCTACGAGCAGTACTTC. Its protein product is CASSIQRGPYEQYF.

This clone was picked up one time. This rearrangement joins TRBV9 to TRBJ1-1, with D perhaps matching TRBD1 (6 bases). Per the germline V gene, CDR1 is SGDLS and CDR2 is YYNGEE. Trimming took off 2 bases at V and 2 bases at J, with 16 bases between the two ends. This CDR3 contains 16 residues. The CDR3 here is CASSVPDRSSNTEAFF. The CDR3 coding sequence is TGTGCCAGCAGCGTCCCCGACAGGTCCTCCAACACTGAAGCTTTCTTT.

This chain joins TRBV5-1 and TRBJ1-2; a weak D match, TRBD1 (6 bases). Germline CDR1 and CDR2: SGHRS and YFSETQ. The V end lost 3 bases, the J end lost 6 bases, and 24 bases lay between the germline ends. This CDR3 is 17 amino acids long. The CDR3 reads CASSSGVGAQGFNGYTF. The CDR3 DNA reads as TGCGCCAGCAGCTCCGGGGTGGGGGCGCAAGGGTTTAATGGCTACACCTTC. Supplemented by reference TRBV5-1 and TRBJ1-2, the full variable domain reads KAGVTQTPRYLIKTRGQQVTLSCSPISGHRSVSWYQQTPGQGLQFLFEYFSETQRNKGNFPGRFSGRQFSNSRSEMNVSTLELGDSALYLCASSSGVGAQGFNGYTFGSGTRLTVV.

This chain connects TRBV28 to TRBJ2-1; 12 positions match TRBD2. The germline V gene encodes CDR1 MDHEN and CDR2 SYDVKM. The junction had 9 bases not matched to a gene; V was cut back by 6 bases and J by 6 bases. The CDR3 consists of 16 residues. CDR3 nucleotide sequence: TGTGCCAGCAGCTCCTCCGGGACTAGCGGGTTCAATGAGCAGTTCTTC. Translating gives CASSSSGTSGFNEQFF.

Only a few counts were recorded for this clone. The gene calls are TRBV3-1 (or the pseudogene TRBV3-2) and TRBJ1-4; possible D gene TRBD1, 5 bases. Between the trimmed V and J ends, which lost 6 bases and 3 bases, there was a span of 11 bases. The germline V gene encodes CDR1 LGHDT and CDR2 YNNKEL (reference sequence). This CDR3 has 14 residues. The CDR3 coding sequence is TGTGCCAGCAGATCAGGGTCAGCTAATGAAAAACTGTTTTTT. Translation gives CASRSGSANEKLFF.

The genes are TRBV4-3 and TRBJ2-1; D possibly corresponds to TRBD2 (5 bases). Trimming took off 0 bases at V and 2 bases at J, with 11 bases between the two ends. Germline-derived CDR1 and CDR2 are LGHNA and YSLEER. The CDR3 consists of 16 residues. The CDR3 is CASSQDLGGPYNEQFF. CDR3 nucleotides: TGCGCCAGCAGCCAAGATTTGGGCGGGCCCTACAATGAGCAGTTCTTC.

The chain carries TRBV4-2 and TRBJ1-5, with unresolved D. This CDR3 spans 15 amino acids. The V end was cut by 0 bases, the J end by 3 bases, with 9 bases between. CDR1 LGHNA and CDR2 YNFKEQ come from the germline V gene. The CDR3 nucleotides read TGTGCCAGCAGCCAAGATCCTGCAGTCAATCAGCCCCAGCATTTT. Its protein is CASSQDPAVNQPQHF.

The rearrangement links TRBV7-9 to TRBJ1-1; 7 bases map to TRBD1. Germline V gene data show CDR1 as SEHNR and CDR2 as FQNEAQ (reference sequence). CDR3 length: 14 amino acids. Unmatched junction bases numbered 6, after V lost 5 bases and J lost 3 bases. The CDR3: CASSGRGGDTEAFF. The CDR3 DNA reads TGTGCCAGCAGCGGAAGAGGGGGCGACACTGAAGCTTTCTTT. The full variable domain, in which reference TRBV7-9 and TRBJ1-1 provide the parts outside the CDR3, is DTGVSQNPRHKITKRGQNVTFRCDPISEHNRLYWYRQTLGQGPEFLTYFQNEAQLEKSRLLSDRFSAERPKGSFSTLEIQRTEQGDSAMYLCASSGRGGDTEAFFGQGTRLTVV.

This clone was found once. The chain carries TRBV9 and TRBJ2-1; 9 positions agree with TRBD1. Germline loops: CDR1 SGDLS, CDR2 YYNGEE. J lost 3 bases, V lost 3 bases, and 10 bases had no gene match. This CDR3 comprises 17 residues. The CDR3 nucleotides read TGTGCCAGCAGCGGACCGGGACAGGGAATTGACTACAATGAGCAGTTCTTC. It translates to CASSGPGQGIDYNEQFF.

The chain uses TRBV11-2 and TRBJ2-4, with D perhaps matching TRBD2 (6 bases). In germline, CDR1 is SGHAT, CDR2 FQNNGV. The ends were cut back, 1 base at V and 0 bases at J, with 16 bases in the middle. The CDR3 is 18 residues long. The DNA for the CDR3 is TGTGCCAGCAGCTTAGGGCAGGGAGTGGGACTAGCCAAAAACATTCAGTACTTC. Translation: CASSLGQGVGLAKNIQYF. Based on the CDR3 plus reference TRBV11-2 and TRBJ2-4, the full variable domain is EAGVAQSPRYKIIEKRQSVAFWCNPISGHATLYWYQQILGQGPKLLIQFQNNGVVDDSQLPKDRFSAERLKGVDSTLKIQPAKLEDSAVYLCASSLGQGVGLAKNIQYFGAGTRLSVL.

The CDR3 is CATRPSPGTSGYHEQFF. CDR3 nucleotides: TGCGCCACGAGGCCCTCGCCAGGGACTAGCGGGTATCATGAGCAGTTCTTC. This rearrangement joins TRBV5-1 to TRBJ2-1, with 12 bases fitting TRBD2. J lost 8 bases, V lost 9 bases, and 18 bases had no gene match. This CDR3 has 17 amino acids. Looked up from germline, CDR1 is SGHRS and CDR2 is YFSETQ. The full variable domain, completed using reference TRBV5-1 and TRBJ2-1, is KAGVTQTPRYLIKTRGQQVTLSCSPISGHRSVSWYQQTPGQGLQFLFEYFSETQRNKGNFPGRFSGRQFSNSRSEMNVSTLELGDSALYLCATRPSPGTSGYHEQFFGPGTRLTVL.

This clone was detected only once. J is TRBJ1-4 and V is TRBV30, with unresolved D. Germline V lookup: CDR1 GTSNPN, CDR2 SVGIG (reference sequence). V lost 4 bases, J lost 2 bases, and 8 bases lay in between. CDR3 length: 13 amino acids. The CDR3 reads CAWTGLTNEKLFF. As DNA, the CDR3 is TGTGCCTGGACAGGACTGACTAATGAAAAACTGTTTTTT.

The V gene is TRBV11-2, the J gene TRBJ2-1, with 8 bases aligning to TRBD1. This CDR3 has 17 amino acids. Trimming at V came to 0 bases and at J to 7 bases, leaving 11 bases not matched to a gene. CDR1 SGHAT and CDR2 FQNNGV come from the germline V gene. CDR3 nucleotide sequence: TGTGCCAGCAGCTTAGATCCCGCCAGGGGGCTAGGTAATGAGCAGTTCTTC. It yields the protein CASSLDPARGLGNEQFF.

V gene TRBV10-3 combines with J gene TRBJ1-6; TRBD1 aligns across 9 bases. Germline lookup yields CDR1 ENHRY and CDR2 SYGVKD. V gave up 2 bases and J gave up 9 bases; unmatched junction bases: 11. The CDR3 extends over 17 amino acids. The CDR3 here is CAISEPQRTGVASPLHF. The CDR3 nucleotides are TGTGCCATCAGTGAGCCCCAACGGACAGGGGTTGCTTCACCCCTCCACTTT.

This sequence joins TRBV19 and TRBJ2-5; 12 bases fit TRBD2. Germline CDR1 LNHDA, CDR2 SQIVND (reference sequence). The CDR3 contains 15 residues. The V gene end was trimmed by 4 bases and the J gene end by 10 bases; junction bases not matched to a gene: 10. The CDR3 is CASSRASGGAWDQYF. The CDR3 DNA reads as TGTGCCAGTAGTAGGGCTAGCGGGGGGGCTTGGGACCAGTACTTC.

This clone was observed a handful of times. CDR3 protein: CAWSVQSGANYEQYF. DNA for the CDR3: TGTGCCTGGAGTGTACAGAGCGGGGCAAACTACGAGCAGTACTTC. This chain links TRBV30 with TRBJ2-7; 7 bases map to TRBD2. V shed 0 bases and J 3 bases; nucleotides not matched to a gene: 8. Germline V gene sequence: CDR1 GTSNPN, CDR2 SVGIG (reference sequence). The CDR3 is 15 amino acids.

This chain uses TRBV2 with TRBJ1-5; TRBD1 is a possible D gene (5 bases). The CDR3 is 13 residues long. Trimming pared 8 bases from V and 2 bases from J, leaving 10 bases between. The germline gives CDR1 SNHLY, CDR2 FYNNEI. CDR3 sequence reads: CASGGDGNQPQHF. In DNA, the CDR3 is TGTGCCAGCGGAGGGGATGGCAATCAGCCCCAGCATTTT.

Details on this clone: It is likely a read error, because the conserved phenylalanine at the end of the CDR3 is missing. The limits of the CDR3 on the DNA are not certain, so only TCRdb's listed CDR3 is given. The J gene is TRBJ1-6, the V gene TRBV2. From its first to its last residue, the CDR3 has 12 amino acids. The germline gives CDR1 SNHLY, CDR2 FYNNEI. The CDR3 reads CASLYTGTDHRI.

The chain employs TRBV2 and TRBJ2-7; D not resolved. V lost 4 bases and J 3 bases, leaving 4 bases between the germline ends. The germline gives CDR1 SNHLY, CDR2 FYNNEI. CDR3 length equals 11 residues. The CDR3 coding sequence is TGTGCCAGCAGTGTAGACTACGAGCAGTACTTC. Translating it yields CASSVDYEQYF.

The chain has TRBV28 and TRBJ1-5, with D perhaps TRBD1 (5 bases). The CDR3 is made up of 14 amino acids. Germline CDR1 reads MDHEN; CDR2 reads SYDVKM. V lost 6 bases and J 4 bases, leaving 13 bases between the germline ends. The CDR3 nucleotides read TGTGCCAGCAGGATCGGGGGGTGGAATCAGCCCCAGCATTTT. Translation: CASRIGGWNQPQHF. The complete variable domain, with remaining parts taken from reference TRBV28 and TRBJ1-5, reads DVKVTQSSRYLVKRTGEKVFLECVQDMDHENMFWYRQDPGLGLRLIYFSYDVKMKEKGDIPEGYSVSREKKERFSLILESASTNQTSMYLCASRIGGWNQPQHFGDGTRLSIL.

The chain employs TRBV28 and TRBJ2-7; TRBD1 is a possible D gene (5 bases). The V end lost 3 bases, the J end lost 3 bases, and 9 bases lay between the germline ends. Germline V gene lookup returns CDR1 MDHEN and CDR2 SYDVKM. CDR3 length equals 13 residues. CDR3 sequence reads: CASSLTESYEQYF. The DNA for the CDR3 is TGTGCCAGCAGTTTGACAGAGAGCTACGAGCAGTACTTC. Looking up the rest from reference TRBV28 and TRBJ2-7 gives the full variable domain: DVKVTQSSRYLVKRTGEKVFLECVQDMDHENMFWYRQDPGLGLRLIYFSYDVKMKEKGDIPEGYSVSREKKERFSLILESASTNQTSMYLCASSLTESYEQYFGPGTRLTVT.

V gene TRBV6-5 combines with J gene TRBJ2-2; maybe TRBD1 (5 bases). In germline, CDR1 is MNHEY, CDR2 SVGAGI. Trimming removed 7 bases from V and 5 bases from J, with 14 bases in between. The CDR3 length is 14 residues. For the CDR3, the DNA is TGTGCCAGCACCGCAATTAAGGGGACCGGGGAGCTGTTTTTT. The encoded protein is CASTAIKGTGELFF.

CDR3 in DNA: TGTGCCAGCTCACAGTTACTGATGATAGACACCATATATTTT. Residues: CASSQLLMIDTIYF. V gene TRBV18 combines with J gene TRBJ1-3, with D unresolved. This CDR3 is built from 14 residues. From germline, CDR1 is KGHSH and CDR2 LQKENI. V was cut by 4 bases and J by 8 bases, with 15 bases left in between.

The V and J genes are TRBV6-5 and TRBJ1-4; 8 bases map to TRBD1. Germline V gene data show CDR1 as MNHEY and CDR2 as SVGAGI. There are 15 residues in the CDR3. V lost 2 bases and J lost 4; bases outside the gene matches: 3. Here the CDR3 DNA reads TGTGCCAGCAGTTACCGGGACAGGAGTAATGAAAAACTGTTTTTT. Translating it yields CASSYRDRSNEKLFF.

The rearrangement joins TRBV6-6 to TRBJ1-6; 7 positions agree with TRBD1. The junction had 8 bases not matched to a gene; V was cut back by 8 bases and J by 10 bases. Germline values: CDR1 MNHNY, CDR2 SVGAGI (reference sequence). The CDR3 consists of 13 residues. CDR3 sequence: CASLNRGKSPLHF. Here the CDR3 DNA reads TGTGCCAGCCTAAACAGGGGTAAATCACCCCTCCACTTT.